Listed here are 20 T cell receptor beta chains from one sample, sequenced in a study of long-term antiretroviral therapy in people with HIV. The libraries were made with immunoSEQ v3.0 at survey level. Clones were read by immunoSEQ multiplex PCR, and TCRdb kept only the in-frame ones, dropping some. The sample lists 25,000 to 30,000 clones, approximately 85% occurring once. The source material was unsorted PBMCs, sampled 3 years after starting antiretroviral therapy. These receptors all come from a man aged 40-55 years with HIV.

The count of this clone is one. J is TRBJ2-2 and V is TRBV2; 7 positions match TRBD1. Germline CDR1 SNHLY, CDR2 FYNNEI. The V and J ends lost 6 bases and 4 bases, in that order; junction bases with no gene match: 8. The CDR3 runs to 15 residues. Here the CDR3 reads CASRRDSGATGELFF. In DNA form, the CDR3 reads TGTGCCAGCAGAAGGGACAGTGGCGCCACCGGGGAGCTGTTTTTT. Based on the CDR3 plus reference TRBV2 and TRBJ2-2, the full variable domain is EPEVTQTPSHQVTQMGQEVILRCVPISNHLYFYWYRQILGQKVEFLVSFYNNEISEKSEIFDDQFSVERPDGSNFTLKIRSTKLEDSAMYFCASRRDSGATGELFFGEGSRLTVL.

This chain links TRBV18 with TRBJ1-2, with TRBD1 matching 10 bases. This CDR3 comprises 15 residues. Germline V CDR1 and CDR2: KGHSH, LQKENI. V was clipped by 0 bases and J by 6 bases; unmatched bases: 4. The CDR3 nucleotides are TGTGCCAGCTCACCACCGAGGACAGGGGGGCATGGCTACACCTTC. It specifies CASSPPRTGGHGYTF. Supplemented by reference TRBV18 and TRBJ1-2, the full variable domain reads NAGVMQNPRHLVRRRGQEARLRCSPMKGHSHVYWYRQLPEEGLKFMVYLQKENIIDESGMPKERFSAEFPKEGPSILRIQQVVRGDSAAYFCASSPPRTGGHGYTFGSGTRLTVV.

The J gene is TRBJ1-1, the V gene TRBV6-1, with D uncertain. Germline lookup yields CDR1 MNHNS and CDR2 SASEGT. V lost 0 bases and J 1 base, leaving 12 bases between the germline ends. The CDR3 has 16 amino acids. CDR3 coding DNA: TGTGCCAGCAGTGAAGCTCACGCCAGAAGGAACACTGAAGCTTTCTTT. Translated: CASSEAHARRNTEAFF.

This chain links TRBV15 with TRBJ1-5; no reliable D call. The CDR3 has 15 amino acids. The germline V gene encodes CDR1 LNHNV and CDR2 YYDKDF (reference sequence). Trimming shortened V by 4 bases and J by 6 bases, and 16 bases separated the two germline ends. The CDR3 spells CATSIILGFSQPQHF. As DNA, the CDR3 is TGTGCCACCAGCATCATACTGGGTTTTAGTCAGCCCCAGCATTTT.

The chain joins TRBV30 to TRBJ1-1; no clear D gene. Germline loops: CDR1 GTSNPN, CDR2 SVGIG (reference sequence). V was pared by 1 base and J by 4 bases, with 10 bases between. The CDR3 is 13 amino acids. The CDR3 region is CAWSDGIGTEAFF. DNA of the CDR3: TGTGCCTGGAGTGATGGGATTGGCACTGAAGCTTTCTTT.

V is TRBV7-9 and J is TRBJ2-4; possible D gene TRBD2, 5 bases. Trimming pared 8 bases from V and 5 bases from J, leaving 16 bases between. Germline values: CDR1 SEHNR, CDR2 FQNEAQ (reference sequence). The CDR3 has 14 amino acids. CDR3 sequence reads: CASQADSFQNIQYF. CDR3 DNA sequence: TGTGCCAGCCAGGCGGACTCATTTCAAAACATTCAGTACTTC.

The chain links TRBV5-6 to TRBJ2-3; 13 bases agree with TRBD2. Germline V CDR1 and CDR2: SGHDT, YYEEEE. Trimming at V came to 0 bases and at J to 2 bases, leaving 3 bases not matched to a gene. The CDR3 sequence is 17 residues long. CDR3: CASSLGLAGGYTDTQYF. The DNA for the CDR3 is TGTGCCAGCAGCTTGGGACTAGCGGGGGGCTACACAGATACGCAGTATTTT.

The CDR3 DNA reads as TGTGCCAGCAGCTGGACAAGATCAACAGATACGCAGTATTTT. Its translation is CASSWTRSTDTQYF. The J gene is TRBJ2-3, the V gene TRBV2; maybe TRBD1 (5 bases). The CDR3 is 14 residues long. Trimming removed 6 bases from V and 3 bases from J, with 13 bases in between. Germline CDR1 and CDR2: SNHLY and FYNNEI.

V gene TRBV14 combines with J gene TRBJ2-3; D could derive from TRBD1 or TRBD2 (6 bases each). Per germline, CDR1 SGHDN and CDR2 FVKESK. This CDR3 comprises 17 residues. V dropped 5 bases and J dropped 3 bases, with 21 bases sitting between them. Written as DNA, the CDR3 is TGTGCCAGCAGCAGGGGGTTTGGGCGCCGGGGGACAGATACGCAGTATTTT. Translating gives CASSRGFGRRGTDTQYF.

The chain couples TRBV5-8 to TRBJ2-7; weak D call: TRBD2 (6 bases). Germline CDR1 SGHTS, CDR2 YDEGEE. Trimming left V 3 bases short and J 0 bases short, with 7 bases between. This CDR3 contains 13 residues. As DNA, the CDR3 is TGTGCCAGCAGCTACGGGAGCTCCTACGAGCAGTACTTC. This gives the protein CASSYGSSYEQYF.

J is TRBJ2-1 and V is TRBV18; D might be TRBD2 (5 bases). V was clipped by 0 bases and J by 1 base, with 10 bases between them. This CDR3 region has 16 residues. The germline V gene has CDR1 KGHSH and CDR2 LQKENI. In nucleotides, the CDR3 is TGTGCCAGCTCACCACCTCTGCGGGCATCCTACAATGAGCAGTTCTTC. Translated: CASSPPLRASYNEQFF.

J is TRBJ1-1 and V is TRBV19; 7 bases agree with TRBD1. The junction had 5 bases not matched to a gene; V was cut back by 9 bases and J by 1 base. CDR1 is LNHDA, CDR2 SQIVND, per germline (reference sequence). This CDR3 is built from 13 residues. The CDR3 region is CASTGTANTEAFF. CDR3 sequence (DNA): TGTGCCAGCACCGGGACAGCGAACACTGAAGCTTTCTTT.

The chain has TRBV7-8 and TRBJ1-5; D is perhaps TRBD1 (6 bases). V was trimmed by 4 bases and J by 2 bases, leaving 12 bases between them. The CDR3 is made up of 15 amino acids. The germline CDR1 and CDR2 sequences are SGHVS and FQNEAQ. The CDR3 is CASSSQGRGNQPQHF. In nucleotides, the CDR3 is TGTGCCAGCAGCTCACAGGGAAGGGGCAATCAGCCCCAGCATTTT.

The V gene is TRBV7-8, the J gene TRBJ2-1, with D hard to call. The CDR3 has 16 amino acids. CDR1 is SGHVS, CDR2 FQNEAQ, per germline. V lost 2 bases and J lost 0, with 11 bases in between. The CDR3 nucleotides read TGTGCCAGCAGCTTATCAGGCAGGTACTCCTACAATGAGCAGTTCTTC. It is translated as CASSLSGRYSYNEQFF.

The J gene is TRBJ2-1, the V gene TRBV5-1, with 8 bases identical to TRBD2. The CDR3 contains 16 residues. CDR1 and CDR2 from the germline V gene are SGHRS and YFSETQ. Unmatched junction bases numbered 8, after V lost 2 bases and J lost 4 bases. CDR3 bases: TGCGCCAGCAGCTTAGGGACTAGTTTTTCTTACAATGAGCAGTTCTTC. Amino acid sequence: CASSLGTSFSYNEQFF.

The CDR3 protein is CSVAIAPGGPNTGELFF. For the CDR3, the DNA is TGCAGCGTCGCAATTGCCCCCGGGGGACCGAACACCGGGGAGCTGTTTTTT. The chain joins TRBV29-1 to TRBJ2-2; D perhaps matches TRBD2 (6 bases). This CDR3 has 17 residues. Germline V gives CDR1 SQVTM, CDR2 ANQGSEA. Trimming pared 6 bases from V and 0 bases from J, leaving 20 bases between.

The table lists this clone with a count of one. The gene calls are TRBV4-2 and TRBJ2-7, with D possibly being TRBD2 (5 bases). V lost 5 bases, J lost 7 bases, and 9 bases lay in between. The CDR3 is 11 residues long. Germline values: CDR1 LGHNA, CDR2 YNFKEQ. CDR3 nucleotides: TGTGCCAGCAGCTCTGAGGGTGAGCAGTACTTC. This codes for CASSSEGEQYF.

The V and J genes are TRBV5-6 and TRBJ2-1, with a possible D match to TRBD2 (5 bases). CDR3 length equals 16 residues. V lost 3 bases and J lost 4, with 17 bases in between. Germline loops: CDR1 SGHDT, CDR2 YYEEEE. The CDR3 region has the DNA TGTGCCAGCAGCTCCCAAGCGGCAGAACGTTACAATGAGCAGTTCTTC. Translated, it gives CASSSQAAERYNEQFF.

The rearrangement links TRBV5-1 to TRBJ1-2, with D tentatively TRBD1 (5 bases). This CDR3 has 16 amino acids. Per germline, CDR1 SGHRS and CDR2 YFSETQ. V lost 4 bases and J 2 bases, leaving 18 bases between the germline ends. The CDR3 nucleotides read TGCGCCAGCAGCCCCGGGACTGCATCGAGGAACTATGGCTACACCTTC. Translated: CASSPGTASRNYGYTF. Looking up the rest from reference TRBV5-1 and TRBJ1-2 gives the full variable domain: KAGVTQTPRYLIKTRGQQVTLSCSPISGHRSVSWYQQTPGQGLQFLFEYFSETQRNKGNFPGRFSGRQFSNSRSEMNVSTLELGDSALYLCASSPGTASRNYGYTFGSGTRLTVV.

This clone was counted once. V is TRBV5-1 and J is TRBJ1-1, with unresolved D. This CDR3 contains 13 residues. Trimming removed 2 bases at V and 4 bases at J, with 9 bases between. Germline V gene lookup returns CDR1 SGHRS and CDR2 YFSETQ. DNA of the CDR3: TGCGCCAGCAGCTTCGGGCCAAGCACTGAAGCTTTCTTT. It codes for CASSFGPSTEAFF.